This T cell receptor beta chain emerged from a study of radiotherapy plus CTLA-4 blockade in lung cancer. Study information: Objective responses occurred in 18% of patients; about 31% had disease control.

This CDR3 spans 20 amino acids. V was pared by 0 bases and J by 2 bases, with 13 bases of the junction left unmatched. Germline CDR1 reads ENHRY; CDR2 reads SYGVKD. Focal radiation with ipilimumab CTLA-4 blockade was given to patients with chemo-refractory metastatic non-small-cell lung cancer. Only in-frame clones appear in the TCRdb table, and some are missing; sequencing was by immunoSEQ multiplex PCR. The sample holds tens of thousands of clones, roughly 70% seen once. The sample here was peripheral blood, taken from a patient treated with radiotherapy plus ipilimumab. The receptor comes from a human donor with non-small cell lung cancer that progressed on radiotherapy plus ipilimumab. This chain connects TRBV10-3 to TRBJ1-2; 12 bases agree with TRBD1. The CDR3 spells CAISESVGRDRGLQNYGYTF. For the CDR3, the DNA is TGTGCCATCAGTGAGTCTGTCGGGAGGGACAGGGGGCTACAGAACTATGGCTACACCTTC.